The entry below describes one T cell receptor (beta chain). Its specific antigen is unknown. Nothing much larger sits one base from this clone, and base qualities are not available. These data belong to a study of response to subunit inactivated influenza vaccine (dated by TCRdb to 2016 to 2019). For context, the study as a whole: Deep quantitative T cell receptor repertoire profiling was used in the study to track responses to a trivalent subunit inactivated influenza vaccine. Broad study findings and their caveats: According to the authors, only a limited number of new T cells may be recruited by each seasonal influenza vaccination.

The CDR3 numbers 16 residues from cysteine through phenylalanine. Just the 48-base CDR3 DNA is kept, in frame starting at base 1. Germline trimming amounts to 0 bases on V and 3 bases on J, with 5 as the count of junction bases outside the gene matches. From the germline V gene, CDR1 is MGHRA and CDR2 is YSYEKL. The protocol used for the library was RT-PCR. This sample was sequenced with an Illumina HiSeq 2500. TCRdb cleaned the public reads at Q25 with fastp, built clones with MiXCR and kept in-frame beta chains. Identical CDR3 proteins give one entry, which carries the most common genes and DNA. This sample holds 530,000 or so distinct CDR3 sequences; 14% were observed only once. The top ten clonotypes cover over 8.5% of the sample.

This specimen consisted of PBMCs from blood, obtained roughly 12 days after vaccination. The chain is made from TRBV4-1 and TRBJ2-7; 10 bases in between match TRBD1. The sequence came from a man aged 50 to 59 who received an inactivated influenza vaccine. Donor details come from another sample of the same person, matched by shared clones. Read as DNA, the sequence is TGCGCCAGCAGCCAAGATCGGACAGGGGGTATCTACGAGCAGTACTTC. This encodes CASSQDRTGGIYEQYF.